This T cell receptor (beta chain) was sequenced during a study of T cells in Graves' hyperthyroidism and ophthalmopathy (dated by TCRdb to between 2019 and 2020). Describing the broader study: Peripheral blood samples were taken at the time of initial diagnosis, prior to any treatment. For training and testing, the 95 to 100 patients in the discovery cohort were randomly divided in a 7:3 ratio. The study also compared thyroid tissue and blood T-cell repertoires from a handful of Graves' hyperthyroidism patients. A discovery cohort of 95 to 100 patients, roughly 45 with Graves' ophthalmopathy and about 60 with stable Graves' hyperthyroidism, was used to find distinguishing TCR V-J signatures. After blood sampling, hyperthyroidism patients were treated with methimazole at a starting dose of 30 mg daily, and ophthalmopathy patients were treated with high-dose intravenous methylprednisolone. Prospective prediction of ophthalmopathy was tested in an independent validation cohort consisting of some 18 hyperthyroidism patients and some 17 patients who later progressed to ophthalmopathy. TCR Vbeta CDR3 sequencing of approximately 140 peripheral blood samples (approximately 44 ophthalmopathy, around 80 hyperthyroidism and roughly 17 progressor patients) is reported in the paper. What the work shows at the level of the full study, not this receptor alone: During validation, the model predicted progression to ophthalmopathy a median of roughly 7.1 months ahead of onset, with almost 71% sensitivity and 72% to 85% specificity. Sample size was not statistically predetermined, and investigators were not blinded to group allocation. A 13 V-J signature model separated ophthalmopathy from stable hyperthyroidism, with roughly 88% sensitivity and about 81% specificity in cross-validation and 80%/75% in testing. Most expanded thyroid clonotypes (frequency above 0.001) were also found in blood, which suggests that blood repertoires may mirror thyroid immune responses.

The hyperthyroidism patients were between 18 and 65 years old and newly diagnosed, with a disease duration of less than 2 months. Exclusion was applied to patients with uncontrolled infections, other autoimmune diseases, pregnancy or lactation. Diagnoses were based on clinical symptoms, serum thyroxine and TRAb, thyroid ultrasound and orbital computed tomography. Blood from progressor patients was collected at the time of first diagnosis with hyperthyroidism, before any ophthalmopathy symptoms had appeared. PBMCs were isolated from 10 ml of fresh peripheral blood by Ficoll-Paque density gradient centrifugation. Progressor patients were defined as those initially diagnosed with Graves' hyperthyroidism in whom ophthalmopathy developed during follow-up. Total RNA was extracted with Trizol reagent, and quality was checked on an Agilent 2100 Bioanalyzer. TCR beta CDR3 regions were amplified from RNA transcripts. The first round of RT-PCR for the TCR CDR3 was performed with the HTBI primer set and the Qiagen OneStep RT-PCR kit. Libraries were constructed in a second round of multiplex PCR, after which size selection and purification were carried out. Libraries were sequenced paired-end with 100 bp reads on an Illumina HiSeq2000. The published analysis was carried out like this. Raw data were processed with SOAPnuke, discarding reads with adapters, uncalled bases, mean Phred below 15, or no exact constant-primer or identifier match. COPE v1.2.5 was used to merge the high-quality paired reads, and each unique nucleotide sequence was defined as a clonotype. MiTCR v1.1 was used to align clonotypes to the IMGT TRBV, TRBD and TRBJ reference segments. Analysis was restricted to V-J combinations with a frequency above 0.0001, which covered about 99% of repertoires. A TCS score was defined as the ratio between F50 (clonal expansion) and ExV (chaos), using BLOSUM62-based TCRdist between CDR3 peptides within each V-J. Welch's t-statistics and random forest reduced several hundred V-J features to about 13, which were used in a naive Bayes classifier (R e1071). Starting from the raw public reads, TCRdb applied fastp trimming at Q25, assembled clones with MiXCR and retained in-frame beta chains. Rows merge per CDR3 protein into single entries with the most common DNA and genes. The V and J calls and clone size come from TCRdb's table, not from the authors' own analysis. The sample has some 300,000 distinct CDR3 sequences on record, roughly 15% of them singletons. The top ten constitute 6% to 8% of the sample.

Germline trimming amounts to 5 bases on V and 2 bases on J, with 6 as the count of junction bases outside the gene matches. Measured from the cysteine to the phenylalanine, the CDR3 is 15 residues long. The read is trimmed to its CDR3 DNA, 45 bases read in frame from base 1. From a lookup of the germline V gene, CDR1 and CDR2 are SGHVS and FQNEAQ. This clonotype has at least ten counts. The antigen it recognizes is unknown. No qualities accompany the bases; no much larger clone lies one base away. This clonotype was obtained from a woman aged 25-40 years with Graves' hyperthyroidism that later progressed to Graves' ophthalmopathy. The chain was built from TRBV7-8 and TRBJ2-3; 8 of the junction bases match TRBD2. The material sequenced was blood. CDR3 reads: CASSPRLATTDTQYF. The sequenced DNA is TGTGCCAGCAGCCCCCGACTAGCGACCACAGATACGCAGTATTTT.